Listed here are 21 T cell receptor beta chains from one sample, sequenced in a study of blood T cell repertoires in COVID-19. Profiled with immunoSEQ multiplex PCR; TCRdb holds only in-frame clones, not every one. The profile shows some 220,000 clones, 87% of them singletons. The source material was peripheral blood. The receptors shown here come from a woman aged 18-29 years who had recovered from COVID-19.

The chain links TRBV11-2 to TRBJ2-1; a possible D gene is TRBD2 (6 bases). Trimming stripped 5 bases from V and 0 bases from J, with 11 bases between. This CDR3 has 15 residues. CDR1 and CDR2 from the germline V gene are SGHAT and FQNNGV. The CDR3 DNA reads TGTGCCAGCAGCAATAGCGGAAGCTCCTACAATGAGCAGTTCTTC. It codes for CASSNSGSSYNEQFF.

This clone was found once. This chain's CDR3 is CASSLKRRGYTF. The CDR3 coding sequence is TGTGCCAGCAGCTTAAAGCGGCGGGGGTACACCTTC. V usage is TRBV13 and J usage is TRBJ1-2, with D perhaps TRBD1 (5 bases). There are 12 residues in the CDR3. With 2 bases removed from V and 11 bases from J, the gap between germline ends came to 12 bases. The V gene's germline CDR1 is PRHDT and CDR2 FYEKMQ (reference sequence).

The chain combines TRBV30 with TRBJ2-3, with D tentatively TRBD2 (5 bases). Trimming pared 2 bases from V and 2 bases from J, leaving 17 bases between. Per the germline V gene, CDR1 is GTSNPN and CDR2 is SVGIG (reference sequence). The CDR3 spans 16 residues. The CDR3 sequence: CAWSRPSSLSTDTQYF. CDR3 sequence (DNA): TGTGCCTGGAGTCGACCCTCTAGCCTCTCCACAGATACGCAGTATTTT.

V is TRBV3-1 (or the pseudogene TRBV3-2) and J is TRBJ1-2; D may be TRBD1 (5 bases). This CDR3 contains 13 residues. V was cut by 5 bases and J by 6 bases, with 13 bases left in between. Germline CDR1 LGHDT, CDR2 YNNKEL (reference sequence). The CDR3 is CASSFTGIDGYTF. The CDR3 nucleotides are TGTGCCAGCAGCTTTACAGGAATTGATGGCTACACCTTC.

The chain links TRBV20-1 to TRBJ2-1; D is unresolved. CDR3 length equals 11 residues. In germline, CDR1 is DFQATT, CDR2 SNEGSKA (reference sequence). With 3 bases removed from V and 7 bases from J, the gap between germline ends came to 7 bases. This CDR3 is CSARVENEQFF. CDR3 nucleotides: TGCAGTGCTAGGGTAGAGAATGAGCAGTTCTTC.

V and J are TRBV5-1 and TRBJ2-7; D is perhaps TRBD1 (5 bases). From germline, CDR1 is SGHRS and CDR2 YFSETQ. The CDR3 is 15 amino acids. V was clipped by 0 bases and J by 2 bases, with 12 bases between them. CDR3 coding DNA: TGCGCCAGCAGCTTGGCCGCCAGGGCTACCTACGAGCAGTACTTC. It translates to CASSLAARATYEQYF.

This rearrangement joins TRBV3-1 (or the pseudogene TRBV3-2) to TRBJ2-7; possibly TRBD1 for D (5 bases). V was shortened by 3 bases and J by 0 bases, with 9 bases between the two germline ends. The CDR3 runs 14 residues. The germline V gene encodes CDR1 LGHDT and CDR2 YNNKEL (reference sequence). This CDR3 is CASSQKGSSYEQYF. CDR3 coding DNA: TGTGCCAGCAGCCAGAAGGGGTCCTCCTACGAGCAGTACTTC.

This clone was observed a single time. The chain links TRBV7-9 to TRBJ2-7; 9 nucleotides agree with TRBD1. The CDR3 contains 16 residues. The J segment lost 4 bases and the V segment lost 6 bases, leaving 13 bases of the junction unmatched. Germline V gene data show CDR1 as SEHNR and CDR2 as FQNEAQ (reference sequence). CDR3 nucleotides: TGTGCCAGCAGACGTATACCGGGACAGGGTACGTACGAGCAGTACTTC. Protein: CASRRIPGQGTYEQYF.

The rearrangement joins TRBV12-2 to TRBJ2-1; TRBD2 is taken as the D call from the table, unchecked against the DNA. TRBV12-2 is noted as a pseudogene. The CDR3 spans 16 residues. DNA for the CDR3: TGTGCAAGTCGCTTAGCGTGTAAGCGGGATGGCAATGAGCAGTTCTTC. It codes for CASRLACKRDGNEQFF.

This sequence joins TRBV7-2 and TRBJ2-1; 10 bases agree with TRBD2. Germline CDR1 reads SGHTA; CDR2 reads FQGNSA. The CDR3 has 19 residues. V lost 4 bases to trimming and J lost 2 bases; unmatched junction nucleotides: 14. This CDR3 reads CASSSDWLAGEGTYNEQFF. DNA of the CDR3: TGTGCCAGCAGCTCCGACTGGCTAGCGGGAGAGGGGACCTACAATGAGCAGTTCTTC.

The J gene is TRBJ1-4, the V gene TRBV27; D gene uncertain. Germline V gives CDR1 MNHEY, CDR2 SMNVEV (reference sequence). V was clipped by 2 bases and J by 0 bases, with 13 bases between them. This CDR3 spans 17 amino acids. CDR3 amino acids: CASSLESSTATNEKLFF. The DNA of the CDR3 is TGTGCCAGCAGTTTAGAATCGAGCACTGCAACTAATGAAAAACTGTTTTTT.

The chain has TRBV19 and TRBJ2-1, with D maybe TRBD2 (6 bases). The V end lost 7 bases, the J end lost 0 bases, and 16 bases lay between the germline ends. CDR3 length: 16 residues. Germline loops: CDR1 LNHDA, CDR2 SQIVND (reference sequence). CDR3 nucleotide sequence: TGTGCCAGTAAGACGGAGGCGGGGAGCTCCTACAATGAGCAGTTCTTC. Its protein is CASKTEAGSSYNEQFF.

The chain carries TRBV7-2 and TRBJ2-1; a possible D gene is TRBD2 (5 bases). V was clipped by 5 bases and J by 0 bases, with 17 bases between them. This CDR3 is built from 17 residues. In germline, CDR1 is SGHTA, CDR2 FQGNSA. CDR3 residues: CASSLYSSRSSYNEQFF. In DNA, the CDR3 is TGTGCCAGCAGCCTCTATTCTAGCAGGAGCTCCTACAATGAGCAGTTCTTC.

The V gene is TRBV2, the J gene TRBJ2-4, with D possibly being TRBD2 (5 bases). V lost 6 bases, J lost 0 bases, and 12 bases lay in between. Germline assignment: CDR1 SNHLY and CDR2 FYNNEI. The CDR3 is made up of 15 amino acids. This chain's CDR3 is CASRGVNIAKNIQYF. As DNA, the CDR3 is TGTGCCAGCAGGGGAGTAAACATAGCCAAAAACATTCAGTACTTC.

This chain uses TRBV12-3 or TRBV12-4 with TRBJ1-1; D not certain. This CDR3 region has 12 residues. V was clipped by 6 bases and J by 7 bases, with 12 bases between them. CDR3 nucleotides: TGTGCCAGCAGGGAGGGTCCTGGTGAAGCTTTCTTT. Encoded protein: CASREGPGEAFF.

The V and J genes are TRBV7-9 and TRBJ2-3; the D is unclear. This CDR3 has 14 amino acids. V was trimmed by 3 bases and J by 0 bases, leaving 7 bases between them. The germline V gene encodes CDR1 SEHNR and CDR2 FQNEAQ (reference sequence). CDR3 coding DNA: TGTGCCAGCAGCTTTGGCTGGAGCACAGATACGCAGTATTTT. Protein sequence: CASSFGWSTDTQYF.

The chain uses TRBV6-5 and TRBJ1-1, with TRBD1 as a possible D gene (5 bases). This CDR3 spans 13 amino acids. CDR1 and CDR2 from the germline V gene are MNHEY and SVGAGI. Trimming pared 8 bases from V and 1 base from J, leaving 11 bases between. The CDR3 bases are TGTGCCAGCGGGGGGGGAGGGAACACTGAAGCTTTCTTT. Amino acid sequence: CASGGGGNTEAFF.

In regard to this clone: The sample carries other DNA sequences with the same CDR3. CDR3 coding DNA: TGCGCCAGCAGCCAATTAGCGGGACTAGCGGGGGACAATGAGCAGTTCTTC. Its translation: CASSQLAGLAGDNEQFF. V and J are TRBV4-3 and TRBJ2-1, with TRBD2 matching over 14 bases. J was trimmed by 5 bases and V by 2 bases; bases with no gene match: 5. CDR1 and CDR2 from the germline V gene are LGHNA and YSLEER. CDR3 length equals 17 residues.

The chain combines TRBV13 with TRBJ1-2; D possibly corresponds to TRBD1 (6 bases). In germline, CDR1 is PRHDT, CDR2 FYEKMQ (reference sequence). The CDR3 loop spans 12 amino acids. Trimming stripped 5 bases from V and 6 bases from J, with 10 bases between. CDR3: CASSTTGHGYTF. For the CDR3, the DNA is TGTGCCAGCAGCACGACAGGTCATGGCTACACCTTC.

This chain connects TRBV7-2 to TRBJ2-1, with D unclear. Per the germline V gene, CDR1 is SGHTA and CDR2 is FQGNSA. This CDR3 is built from 12 residues. Deletions cut 3 bases from V and 10 bases from J, with 10 bases between. The CDR3 DNA reads as TGTGCCAGCAGCTTGGCCTCGCCAGAGCAGTTCTTC. Translation gives CASSLASPEQFF.

This clone was observed a handful of times. The chain links TRBV5-4 to TRBJ2-7; 8 bases line up with TRBD1. Germline-derived CDR1 and CDR2 are SGHNT and YYREEE (reference sequence). J was trimmed by 2 bases and V by 4 bases; bases with no gene match: 8. The CDR3 spans 15 residues. This CDR3 reads CASSSRDRTTYEQYF. Here the CDR3 DNA reads TGTGCCAGCAGCAGCCGGGACAGGACAACCTACGAGCAGTACTTC.